This T cell receptor beta chain is from a study of T-cell memory formation after mild COVID-19. General observations from the study: Pre-infection memory already had some responding clones, implying cross-reactive memory joined. CD8+ contracting clones occupied EMRA, while CD4+ ones occupied mainly CM and EM.

There are 13 residues in the CDR3. Trimming cost V 2 bases and J 11 bases; bases outside gene matches: 8. Germline CDR1 SEHNR, CDR2 FQNEAQ (reference sequence). With regard to this clonotype: Its cognate antigen is unknown.

TCRdb ran MiXCR on the 5' RACE reads and lists one entry per CDR3 protein. Of about 130,000 distinct CDR3 sequences listed, roughly a quarter were seen once; the top ten hold 24%. The chain is built from TRBV7-9 and TRBJ1-1, with 7 bases that match TRBD1. The TCR sequence derives from an adult woman who had mild COVID-19 (a few samples of this study predate the infection). Cell type and time point are not known. The sequenced material came from PBMCs or a T cell subset sorted from them (not recorded which). The CDR3 DNA reads TGTGCCAGCAGCTTACTGGAGGGGGCCGAGGCTTTCTTT. This gives the protein CASSLLEGAEAFF.